This is a list of T cell receptor beta chains from one sample in a study of PD-1 blockade in mismatch repair-deficient tumors. Sequenced by immunoSEQ multiplex PCR; TCRdb stores in-frame clones only, minus some. The sample holds about 49,000 clones, over 75% seen once. The sequencing here drew on PBMCs, taken before pembrolizumab treatment. These TCRs come from an adult with mismatch repair-deficient cancer. Both conserved end residues are part of each CDR3. D genes are given only for firm matches. Some rows have no size entry. The others give once, few or many, or a class for an expanded clone.

j_call d_call clone_size v_call cdr3_aa cdr3_nt
TRBJ2-3 TRBD1 - TRBV7-2 CASSLQSQGVDTQYF TGTGCCAGCAGCTTACAATCACAGGGGGTGGATACGCAGTATTTT
TRBJ2-7 - few TRBV9 CASGTTALEQYF TGTGCCAGCGGCACGACGGCCCTCGAGCAGTACTTC
TRBJ2-5 - once TRBV28 CASSWGGRETQYF TGTGCCAGCAGTTGGGGGGGCAGGGAGACCCAGTACTTC
TRBJ1-2 - - TRBV15 CATSVSNYGYTF TGTGCCACCAGCGTGTCCAACTATGGCTACACCTTC
TRBJ2-7 - - TRBV15 CATSRAAYGLYEQYF TGTGCCACCAGCAGAGCGGCTTACGGGTTATACGAGCAGTACTTC
TRBJ2-3 TRBD2 few TRBV18 CASSPAGGDTQYF TGTGCCAGCTCACCTGCGGGGGGTGATACGCAGTATTTT
TRBJ2-7 - few TRBV1 CTSSQDWRDLYEQYF TGCACCAGCAGCCAAGATTGGCGGGACCTCTACGAGCAGTACTTC
TRBJ2-1 - - TRBV13 CASSFYLVGQLNNEQFF TGTGCCAGCAGCTTTTACCTGGTAGGCCAGCTGAACAATGAGCAGTTCTTC
TRBJ1-2 - - TRBV6-1 CASSEWSTDNYGYTF TGTGCCAGCAGTGAATGGTCAACGGATAACTATGGCTACACCTTC
TRBJ2-3 - - TRBV4-3 CASSQSPPTSKGTDTQYF TGCGCCAGCAGCCAAAGCCCACCGACAAGCAAAGGCACAGATACGCAGTATTTT
TRBJ1-2 - - TRBV30 CAWGDIHGYTF TGTGCCTGGGGGGACATTCATGGCTACACCTTC
TRBJ1-1 - once TRBV5-4 CASSLGSIAFF TGTGCCAGCAGCCTTGGGTCAATAGCTTTCTTT
TRBJ2-7 TRBD2 - TRBV5-4 CASSTWTSGRNEQYF TGTGCCAGCAGCACATGGACTAGCGGGAGGAACGAGCAGTACTTC
TRBJ2-1 - - TRBV7-9 CASSPLANEQFF TGTGCCAGCAGCCCACTAGCCAATGAGCAGTTCTTC
TRBJ1-1 - - TRBV7-3 CASSPSTEAFF TGTGCCAGCAGCCCGTCGACTGAAGCTTTCTTT
TRBJ2-3 - - TRBV6-6 CASSAADTQYF TGTGCCAGCAGTGCGGCAGATACGCAGTATTTT
TRBJ2-2 - - TRBV18 CASSPYVAGPGELFF TGTGCCAGCTCACCTTACGTGGCAGGGCCCGGGGAGCTGTTTTTT
TRBJ2-5 TRBD2 - TRBV2 CASKRPIAGYEETQYF TGTGCCAGCAAAAGACCAATAGCGGGGTACGAAGAGACCCAGTACTTC
TRBJ2-5 TRBD1 - TRBV11-3 CASSPDRGETQYF TGTGCCAGCAGCCCCGACAGGGGTGAGACCCAGTACTTC
TRBJ2-1 - - TRBV6-6 CASRPLAAAYNEQFF TGTGCCAGCAGACCCTTAGCAGCCGCCTACAATGAGCAGTTCTTC